This is a list of T cell receptor beta chains from one sample in a study of shared clonotypes between healthy human individuals. Clones were sequenced by immunoSEQ multiplex PCR, and TCRdb holds only the in-frame ones, with some missing. The sample gives about 470,000 clones, around 79% of which show up once; about 13% is in the top ten. Sequenced sample: PBMCs. These receptors originate from a woman in her 40s in good health. Some clones in this sample may be carry-over from other donors' samples. The CDR3 runs from the conserved cysteine through the conserved F or W. Each record gives: clone size, CDR3 length, D gene, V gene, J gene, CDR3 DNA, CDR3 protein. D genes are given only for firm matches. Size is omitted from some rows. Given values are once, few, many or a class for expanded clones.

NA	17	NA	TRBV5-1	TRBJ2-7	TGCGCCAGCAGCTTGGGTGGGGCGGGCAGGGAGAAATTCGAGCAGTACTTC	CASSLGGAGREKFEQYF
NA	15	NA	TRBV10-2	TRBJ2-2	TGCGCCAGCAGTGTCTTAGCGGCCCACACCGGGGAGCTGTTTTTT	CASSVLAAHTGELFF
NA	16	NA	TRBV7-7	TRBJ2-2	TGTGCTAGCAGCTTGTCTCGCCCATCGAACACCGGGGAGCTGTTTTTT	CASSLSRPSNTGELFF
NA	14	NA	TRBV18	TRBJ2-5	TGTGCCAGCTCACCAGTGAACAGCCAAGAGACCCAGTACTTC	CASSPVNSQETQYF
NA	15	TRBD1	TRBV19	TRBJ2-1	TGTGCCAGTAGTGCATACAGGGGGTCCTACAATGAGCAGTTCTTC	CASSAYRGSYNEQFF
NA	16	NA	TRBV19	TRBJ2-2	TGTGCCAGTAGTATCGACGGAGACGCGAACACCGGGGAGCTGTTTTTT	CASSIDGDANTGELFF
few	11	TRBD2	TRBV20-1	TRBJ2-1	TGCAGTCCCCGCGGGAGCAATGAGCAGTTCTTC	CSPRGSNEQFF
NA	13	NA	TRBV6-4	TRBJ1-1	TGTGCCAGCAGCCCGACAGAAAGCACTGAAGCTTTCTTT	CASSPTESTEAFF
NA	15	TRBD1	TRBV5-4	TRBJ2-3	TGTGCCAGCAGCTGGACAGGAGTCAGCACAGATACGCAGTATTTT	CASSWTGVSTDTQYF
many	14	NA	TRBV19	TRBJ1-5	TGTGCCAGGGGTCAGGGGTTTAGCAATCAGCCCCAGCATTTT	CARGQGFSNQPQHF
NA	16	TRBD2	TRBV7-3	TRBJ2-2	TGTGCCAGCAGCCAAGGACTAGCGGGAGAGGTCGGGGAGCTGTTTTTT	CASSQGLAGEVGELFF
many	16	TRBD2	TRBV7-2	TRBJ2-7	TGTGCCAGCAGCTTAGCCCCCGGGACTAGCGGTTACGAGCAGTACTTC	CASSLAPGTSGYEQYF
NA	16	TRBD2	TRBV5-4	TRBJ2-2	TGTGCCAGCAGCATGGCCGGGACTAAGAATCCCGGGGAGCTGTTTTTT	CASSMAGTKNPGELFF
NA	15	TRBD1	TRBV6-1	TRBJ1-2	TGTGCCAGCACCCACCGGACAGGGCCCTCCTATGGCTACACCTTC	CASTHRTGPSYGYTF
NA	14	NA	TRBV2	TRBJ2-5	TGTGCCAGCAGTTGGGCAGGTGCCCCAGAGACCCAGTACTTC	CASSWAGAPETQYF
NA	14	TRBD2	TRBV11-2	TRBJ2-7	TGTGCCAGCAGCTTGTTAGCGGGAGTGTACGAGCAGTACTTC	CASSLLAGVYEQYF
NA	14	NA	TRBV6-4	TRBJ2-6	TGTGCCAGCAGTCAGTTACCTGGGGCCAACGTCCTGACTTTC	CASSQLPGANVLTF
NA	19	NA	TRBV18	TRBJ1-2	TGTGCCAGCTCACCTCTCCCCGGGACGGGCGATATTTTTAACTATGGCTACACCTTC	CASSPLPGTGDIFNYGYTF
NA	12	NA	TRBV18	TRBJ2-1	TGTGCCAGCTCCCCTACTAGTAATGAGCAGTTCTTC	CASSPTSNEQFF
NA	14	TRBD1	TRBV10-3	TRBJ2-7	TGTGCCATCAGTGAGGTACAGGGGGCTTACGAGCAGTACTTC	CAISEVQGAYEQYF
NA	14	NA	TRBV6-1	TRBJ2-4	TGTGCCAGCAGTGAAGCGGAGGGATGGGACATTCAGTACTTC	CASSEAEGWDIQYF